These 20 T cell receptor beta chains came from one sample sequenced in a study of T cells in women clearing cervical HPV infection. Method: immunoSEQ multiplex PCR; TCRdb's copy keeps in-frame clones and lacks some. The sample is made up of 25,000 to 35,000 clones, and the top ten hold approximately 6.3% of it. Sample: blood buffy coat. These receptors were obtained from a woman between 18 and 75 years old with a cervical HPV16 infection that either progressed to CIN3+ or cleared (not recorded which).

Details on this clone: The sequence runs out 3 residues before the end of the CDR3; the remainder is reconstructed from the germline J gene. The chain carries TRBV5-4 and TRBJ2-4; the match to TRBD2 covers 7 bases. Trimming took 5 bases from V and 7 from J; bases not matched to a gene: 15. CDR1 and CDR2 from the germline V gene are SGHNT and YYREEE (reference sequence). The CDR3 spans 16 residues. The CDR3 region is CASRTWSGEAGNIQYF. The DNA read from the CDR3 is TGTGCCAGCAGAACCTGGAGCGGGGAGGCGGGGAACATT. The whole variable domain, filled in from reference TRBV5-4 and TRBJ2-4, reads ETGVTQSPTHLIKTRGQQVTLRCSSQSGHNTVSWYQQALGQGPQFIFQYYREEENGRGNFPPRFSGLQFPNYSSELNVNALELDDSALYLCASRTWSGEAGNIQYFGAGTRLSVL.

Worth noting for this clone: The read finishes 3 residues shy of the CDR3 end, and the germline J gene is used to complete it. The chain uses TRBV4-1 and TRBJ2-1, with D possibly TRBD1 on 8 matching bases. The V gene's germline CDR1 is MGHRA and CDR2 YSYEKL. Trimming took 2 bases from V and 1 from J, leaving 12 bases between them. This CDR3 comprises 16 residues. The sequenced part of the CDR3 DNA is TGCGCCAGCAGCCAATCACAGGGGGGGTCCTACAATGAG. It specifies CASSQSQGGSYNE. The whole CDR3 protein reads CASSQSQGGSYNEQFF.

As concerns this clone: The CDR3 end is not reached by the read, which stops 3 residues before it; the germline J gene fills it in. The chain carries TRBV4-1 and TRBJ2-7, with 10 positions matching TRBD2. This CDR3 contains 16 residues. Germline values: CDR1 MGHRA, CDR2 YSYEKL. V lost 0 bases to trimming and J lost 2 bases; unmatched junction nucleotides: 4. The CDR3 protein is CASSQDKRGGTYEQYF. The covered CDR3 bases are TGCGCCAGCAGCCAAGATAAGCGGGGGGGCACCTACGAG.

Notes on this clone: From the germline J gene comes the end of the CDR3, since the read stops 3 residues before it. V gene TRBV19 combines with J gene TRBJ2-6; 7 positions match TRBD1. After removal of 4 bases from V and 0 bases from J, the junction contained 12 bases not matched to a gene. Looked up from germline, CDR1 is LNHDA and CDR2 is SQIVND (reference sequence). CDR3 length equals 19 residues. Here the CDR3 reads CASSRAFGTASSGANVLTF. CDR3 bases read: TGTGCCAGTAGTAGGGCGTTCGGGACAGCAAGCTCTGGGGCCAACGTC.

In the case of this clone: The read ends 3 residues before the CDR3 terminus; that terminus is restored from the germline J gene. V and J are TRBV27 and TRBJ2-3; tentative D call: TRBD2 (6 bases). The V end was cut by 0 bases, the J end by 7 bases, with 14 bases between. CDR1 and CDR2 from the germline V gene are MNHEY and SMNVEV (reference sequence). The CDR3 has 15 amino acids. CDR3 in amino acids: CASSLSGLWPYTQYF. Partial CDR3 DNA: TGTGCCAGCAGTTTATCAGGACTATGGCCTTATACG.

To note about this clone: The read halts 3 residues ahead of the CDR3 end, with the missing end drawn from the germline J gene. The chain couples TRBV9 to TRBJ2-5; D unclear. V lost 0 bases, J lost 3 bases, and 6 bases lay in between. The CDR3 is 13 amino acids. The germline V gene has CDR1 SGDLS and CDR2 YYNGEE. The part of the CDR3 DNA that was read is TGTGCCAGCAGCGTAGCGCGTGAAGAGACC. Its translation is CASSVAREET. The entire CDR3 protein is CASSVAREETQYF.

On this clone itself: The CDR3 goes on 3 residues after the read ends, and that part is filled in from the germline J gene. The chain combines TRBV28 with TRBJ2-3; 11 bases align to TRBD2. V lost 2 bases and J lost 0; bases outside the gene matches: 7. Germline-derived CDR1 and CDR2 are MDHEN and SYDVKM. CDR3 length: 18 amino acids. CDR3 loop: CASSLRTSGRISTDTQYF. CDR3 DNA (partial): TGTGCCAGCAGTTTACGGACTAGCGGGCGAATTAGCACAGATACG.

With respect to this clone: The CDR3 goes on 3 residues after the read ends, and that part is filled in from the germline J gene. This rearrangement joins TRBV7-7 to TRBJ2-5; tentative D call: TRBD1 (5 bases). The V gene lost 5 bases and the J gene lost 3 bases, with 10 bases spanning the gap. The CDR3 extends over 13 amino acids. The V gene's germline CDR1 is SSHAT and CDR2 FNYEAQ (reference sequence). Partial CDR3 DNA: TGTGCCAGCAGCCCCAGGGTGGAAGAGACC. Amino acid sequence: CASSPRVEET. The full CDR3 reads CASSPRVEETQYF. Complete variable domain (other parts from reference TRBV7-7 and TRBJ2-5): GAGVSQSPRYKVTKRGQDVTLRCDPISSHATLYWYQQALGQGPEFLTYFNYEAQPDKSGLPSDRFSAERPEGSISTLTIQRTEQRDSAMYRCASSPRVEETQYFGPGTRLLVL.

In the case of this clone: The read is 3 residues too short to cover the CDR3 end, so that end is filled in from the germline J gene. At the DNA level, this CDR3 is encoded by other sequences in the same sample as well. J is TRBJ2-3 and V is TRBV7-9; 8 bases fit TRBD1. The trim removed 4 bases at V and 4 bases at J, leaving 1 base unmatched. CDR3 length equals 13 residues. The germline V gene has CDR1 SEHNR and CDR2 FQNEAQ (reference sequence). The CDR3 loop reads CASSSRGPDTQYF. The DNA read from the CDR3 is TGTGCCAGCAGCTCCAGGGGGCCAGATACG.

Turning to this clone: The read ends 3 residues shy of where the CDR3 ends; the end is completed using the germline J gene. This chain joins TRBV19 and TRBJ2-7; D gene unclear. Germline CDR1 and CDR2: LNHDA and SQIVND (reference sequence). The CDR3 extends over 12 amino acids. Trimming cost V 6 bases and J 6 bases, with 12 bases left between them. The sequenced CDR3 bases are TGTGCCAGTAGCCTAATTAATGGCGAG. Encoded protein: CASSLINGE. The whole CDR3 sequence is CASSLINGEQYF.

Turning to this clone: Read coverage stops 3 residues before the CDR3 terminus; the germline J gene supplies the remainder. V usage is TRBV20-1 and J usage is TRBJ2-5, with 8 bases that match TRBD1. CDR1 and CDR2 (germline): DFQATT, SNEGSKA (reference sequence). V lost 1 base to trimming and J lost 5 bases; unmatched junction nucleotides: 12. This CDR3 comprises 16 residues. The CDR3 loop is CSARGGRTGMVETQYF. The part of the CDR3 DNA that was read is TGCAGTGCTAGAGGCGGCCGGACAGGGATGGTTGAGACC.

Of note for this clone: The sequenced fragment ends 3 residues before the CDR3 boundary, so the rest is inferred from the germline J gene. The same CDR3 arises from other DNA sequences in this sample as well. This rearrangement joins TRBV18 to TRBJ2-7; possible D gene TRBD2, 6 bases. CDR3 length: 15 amino acids. With 0 bases removed from V and 3 bases from J, the gap between germline ends came to 12 bases. CDR1 and CDR2 from the germline V gene are KGHSH and LQKENI. This CDR3 reads CASSPPGTANYEQYF. The DNA read from the CDR3 is TGTGCCAGCTCACCACCCGGGACTGCCAACTACGAG. Together with reference TRBV18 and TRBJ2-7, the CDR3 gives the full variable domain: NAGVMQNPRHLVRRRGQEARLRCSPMKGHSHVYWYRQLPEEGLKFMVYLQKENIIDESGMPKERFSAEFPKEGPSILRIQQVVRGDSAAYFCASSPPGTANYEQYFGPGTRLTVT.

With respect to this clone: The read stops 3 residues short of the end of the CDR3; the missing end is completed from the germline J gene. This chain connects TRBV6-2 or TRBV6-3 to TRBJ1-2, with TRBD1 matching over 7 bases. Losses at the gene ends were 6 bases for V and 7 bases for J; bases not matched to a gene: 11. This CDR3 region has 14 residues. Germline V gene data show CDR1 as MNHEY and CDR2 as SVGEGT. The CDR3 bases that were read are TGTGCCAGCAGCCCCGACAGGGTATTAAGTGGC. This encodes CASSPDRVLSG. The CDR3, in full, reads CASSPDRVLSGYTF.

The CDR3 is CASSARGGPQHF. The covered CDR3 bases are TGTGCCAGTAGTGCGAGGGGAGGCCCC. The chain couples TRBV19 to TRBJ1-5, with D perhaps TRBD1 (5 bases). The CDR3 end lies 3 residues beyond the end of the read and is filled in from the germline J gene. CDR3 size: 12 residues. Germline assignment: CDR1 LNHDA and CDR2 SQIVND (reference sequence). Full variable domain (rest looked up from reference TRBV19 and TRBJ1-5): DGGITQSPKYLFRKEGQNVTLSCEQNLNHDAMYWYRQDPGQGLRLIYYSQIVNDFQKGDIAEGYSVSREKKESFPLTVTSAQKNPTAFYLCASSARGGPQHFGDGTRLSIL.

Regarding this clone: The read finishes 3 residues shy of the CDR3 end, and the germline J gene is used to complete it. The chain carries TRBV20-1 and TRBJ2-1, with unresolved D. This CDR3 is built from 14 residues. V was clipped by 2 bases and J by 5 bases, with 13 bases between them. Germline-derived CDR1 and CDR2 are DFQATT and SNEGSKA (reference sequence). CDR3 bases read: TGCAGTGCTAGACTATTGTATCACGACAATGAG. As protein: CSARLLYHDNE. The complete CDR3 protein is CSARLLYHDNEQFF.

In the case of this clone: From the germline J gene comes the end of the CDR3, since the read stops 3 residues before it. V is TRBV20-1 and J is TRBJ2-5; 11 nucleotides align to TRBD2. J was trimmed by 4 bases and V by 0 bases; bases with no gene match: 4. Per germline, CDR1 DFQATT and CDR2 SNEGSKA (reference sequence). The CDR3 runs 15 residues. The CDR3 is CSARDRLAGPETQYF. The sequenced CDR3 bases are TGCAGTGCTAGAGATAGACTAGCGGGGCCAGAGACC.

In regard to this clone: The sequenced fragment ends 3 residues before the CDR3 boundary, so the rest is inferred from the germline J gene. V gene TRBV20-1 combines with J gene TRBJ1-2; 7 nucleotides align to TRBD1. The trim removed 3 bases at V and 6 bases at J, leaving 4 bases unmatched. CDR3 length: 12 amino acids. Germline lookup yields CDR1 DFQATT and CDR2 SNEGSKA (reference sequence). CDR3 sequence: CSASATGNGYTF. The sequenced part of the CDR3 DNA is TGCAGTGCTAGCGCGACAGGGAATGGC.

Turning to this clone: Read coverage stops 3 residues before the CDR3 terminus; the germline J gene supplies the remainder. The rearrangement joins TRBV11-2 to TRBJ1-1; 9 bases fit TRBD1. V trimming: 5 bases; J trimming: 0 bases; junction bases outside the gene matches: 4. The CDR3 runs 15 residues. Germline-derived CDR1 and CDR2 are SGHAT and FQNNGV. The CDR3 DNA, read in part, is TGTGCCAGCAGCCTCGGGACAGGGATGAACACTGAA. This codes for CASSLGTGMNTE. The whole CDR3 region reads CASSLGTGMNTEAFF.

As regards this clone: Read data end 3 residues before the CDR3 end; the end is taken from the germline J gene. The rearrangement uses TRBV5-1 and TRBJ2-1; weak D call: TRBD1 (6 bases). The CDR3 length is 17 residues. Germline V CDR1 and CDR2: SGHRS, YFSETQ. V lost 3 bases and J lost 9, with 25 bases in between. The chain's CDR3 is CASSSKFGTREGSEQFF. CDR3 bases read: TGCGCCAGCAGCTCCAAATTCGGGACACGGGAAGGAAGTGAG.

The sequenced CDR3 bases are TGTGCCAGCATGGACAGGAGCGTCTCCTACGAG. Translating it yields CASMDRSVSYE. The entire CDR3 protein reads CASMDRSVSYEQYF. The rearrangement links TRBV28 to TRBJ2-7; 7 nucleotides agree with TRBD1. The CDR3 is cut off 3 residues early in the read; its end comes from the germline J gene. The CDR3 contains 14 residues. Germline assignment: CDR1 MDHEN and CDR2 SYDVKM. V shed 7 bases and J 0 bases; nucleotides not matched to a gene: 6.